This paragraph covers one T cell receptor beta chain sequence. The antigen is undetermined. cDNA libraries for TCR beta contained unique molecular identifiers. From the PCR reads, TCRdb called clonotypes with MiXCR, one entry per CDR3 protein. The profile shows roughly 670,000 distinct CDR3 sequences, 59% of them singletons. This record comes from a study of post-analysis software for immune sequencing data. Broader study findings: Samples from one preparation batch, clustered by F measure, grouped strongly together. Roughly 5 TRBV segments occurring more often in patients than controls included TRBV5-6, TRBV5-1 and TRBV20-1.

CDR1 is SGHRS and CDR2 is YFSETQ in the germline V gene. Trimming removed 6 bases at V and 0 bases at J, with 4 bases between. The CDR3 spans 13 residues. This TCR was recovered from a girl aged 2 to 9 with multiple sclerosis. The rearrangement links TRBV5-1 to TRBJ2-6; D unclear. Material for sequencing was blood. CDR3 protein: CASTSSGANVLTF. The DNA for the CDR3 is TGCGCCAGCACGAGCTCTGGGGCCAACGTCCTGACTTTC.